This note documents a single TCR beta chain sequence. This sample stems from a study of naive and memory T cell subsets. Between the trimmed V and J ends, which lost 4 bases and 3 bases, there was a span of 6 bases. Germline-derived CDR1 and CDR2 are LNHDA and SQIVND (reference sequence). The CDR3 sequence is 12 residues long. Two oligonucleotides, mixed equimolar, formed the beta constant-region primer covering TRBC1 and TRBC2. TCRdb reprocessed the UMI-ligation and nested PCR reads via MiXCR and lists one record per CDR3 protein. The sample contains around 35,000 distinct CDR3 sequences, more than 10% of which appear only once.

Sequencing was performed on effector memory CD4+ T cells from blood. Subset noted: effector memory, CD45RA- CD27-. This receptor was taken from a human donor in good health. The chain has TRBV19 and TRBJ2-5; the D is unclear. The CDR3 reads CASSKKKETQYF. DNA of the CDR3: TGTGCCAGTAGTAAAAAAAAAGAGACCCAGTACTTC.